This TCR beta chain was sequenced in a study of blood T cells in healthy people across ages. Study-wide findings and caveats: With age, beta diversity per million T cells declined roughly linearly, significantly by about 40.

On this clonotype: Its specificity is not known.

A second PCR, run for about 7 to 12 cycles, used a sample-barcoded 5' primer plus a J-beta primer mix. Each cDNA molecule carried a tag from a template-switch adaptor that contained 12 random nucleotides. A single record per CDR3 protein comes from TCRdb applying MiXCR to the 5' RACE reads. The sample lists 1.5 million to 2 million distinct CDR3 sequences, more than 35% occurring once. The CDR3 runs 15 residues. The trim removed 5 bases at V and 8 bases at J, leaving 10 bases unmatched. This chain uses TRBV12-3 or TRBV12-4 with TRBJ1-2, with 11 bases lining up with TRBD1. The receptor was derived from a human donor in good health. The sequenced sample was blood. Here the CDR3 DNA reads TGTGCCAGCAGTATTGGGACAGGGGGGTATGTGGGCTACACCTTC. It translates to CASSIGTGGYVGYTF.